A single sample gave rise to the 20 T cell receptor beta chains below, sequenced in a study of blood T cell repertoires in COVID-19 (dated by TCRdb to the early 2020s). The protocol used for the library was the immunoSEQ multiplex PCR assay. The table comes from immuneACCESS by way of TCRdb, which keeps in-frame sequences with V and J called. Part of the clones is missing from these tables; in studies checked, under half for an unresolved V gene and the rest for unknown reasons. The sample has under 50,000 clones on record, 65% to 90% of them singletons. The leading ten clones occupy 5.2% of the sample. The sample taken for sequencing was peripheral blood. Receptors were obtained from a man aged 35-49 years with active COVID-19.

The chain combines TRBV13 with TRBJ1-5, with D possibly TRBD1 on 5 matching bases. Germline loops: CDR1 PRHDT, CDR2 FYEKMQ (reference sequence). This CDR3 has 13 residues. The V and J ends lost 4 bases and 4 bases respectively, with 8 bases between them. CDR3 residues: CASSSGHNQPQHF. DNA of the CDR3: TGTGCCAGCAGCTCCGGACATAATCAGCCCCAGCATTTT.

CDR3 DNA sequence: TGTGCCAGCAGTTTGGCGGGTCCCAATCAGCCCCAGCATTTT. Its translation: CASSLAGPNQPQHF. The chain recombines TRBV28 with TRBJ1-5; no definite D call. Trimming took 3 bases from V and 3 from J, leaving 9 bases between them. CDR3 length: 14 amino acids. In germline, CDR1 is MDHEN, CDR2 SYDVKM.

This clone is labeled medium-sized (0.01 to 0.1%). V and J are TRBV6-5 and TRBJ2-7, with no clear D. V lost 2 bases to trimming and J lost 10 bases, with 15 bases between them. This CDR3 is built from 13 residues. Germline V gives CDR1 MNHEY, CDR2 SVGAGI. CDR3 coding DNA: TGTGCCAGCAGTTACCGCGAGTTGCACCAACAGTACTTC. Residues: CASSYRELHQQYF.

The V call is TRBV5-1, the J call TRBJ2-5; D is possibly TRBD1 (7 bases). This CDR3 is built from 15 residues. Germline CDR1 SGHRS, CDR2 YFSETQ. V lost 3 bases to trimming and J lost 0 bases, with 12 bases between them. The CDR3 DNA reads TGCGCCAGCAGCTGGGGGGACAGAGACCAAGAGACCCAGTACTTC. It translates to CASSWGDRDQETQYF.

This clone appeared a single time. The chain joins TRBV6-6 to TRBJ2-3; perhaps TRBD2 as D (5 bases). The CDR3 length is 17 residues. The germline CDR1 and CDR2 sequences are MNHNY and SVGAGI (reference sequence). The V end lost 5 bases, the J end lost 5 bases, and 23 bases lay between the germline ends. CDR3 DNA sequence: TGTGCCAGCAGTCGCTTTGGGAGCGGAGGCCTACAAGATACGCAGTATTTT. Translating gives CASSRFGSGGLQDTQYF.

The gene calls are TRBV9 and TRBJ2-6; the match to TRBD1 covers 10 bases. CDR1 is SGDLS and CDR2 is YYNGEE in the germline V gene. The V segment lost 4 bases and the J segment 2 bases; nucleotides outside the gene matches: 6. The CDR3 covers 17 residues. CDR3 loop: CASSPRDRGPGANVLTF. The DNA of the CDR3 is TGTGCCAGCAGCCCCCGGGACAGGGGCCCTGGGGCCAACGTCCTGACTTTC. Full variable domain (outside the CDR3, taken from reference TRBV9 and TRBJ2-6): DSGVTQTPKHLITATGQRVTLRCSPRSGDLSVYWYQQSLDQGLQFLIQYYNGEERAKGNILERFSAQQFPDLHSELNLSSLELGDSALYFCASSPRDRGPGANVLTFGAGSRLTVL.

The rearrangement uses TRBV3-1 (or the pseudogene TRBV3-2) and TRBJ2-3; TRBD1 agrees at 7 bases. This CDR3 contains 14 residues. V gave up 4 bases and J gave up 1 base; unmatched junction bases: 2. Germline V gene lookup returns CDR1 LGHDT and CDR2 YNNKEL (reference sequence). CDR3 DNA sequence: TGTGCCAGCAGCCTGACAGGGCGCACAGATACGCAGTATTTT. Protein: CASSLTGRTDTQYF.

The gene calls are TRBV15 and TRBJ2-5, with 10 bases identical to TRBD2. Germline V gene sequence: CDR1 LNHNV, CDR2 YYDKDF (reference sequence). V lost 2 bases and J lost 3; bases outside the gene matches: 6. The CDR3 sequence is 16 residues long. The CDR3 nucleotides read TGTGCCACCAGCAGAATATTTCTAGCGGGAGAAGAGACCCAGTACTTC. It is translated as CATSRIFLAGEETQYF. Full variable domain (rest looked up from reference TRBV15 and TRBJ2-5): DAMVIQNPRYQVTQFGKPVTLSCSQTLNHNVMYWYQQKSSQAPKLLFHYYDKDFNNEADTPDNFQSRRPNTSFCFLDIRSPGLGDTAMYLCATSRIFLAGEETQYFGPGTRLLVL.

The rearrangement uses TRBV25-1 and TRBJ1-5; 9 bases are shared with TRBD1. Unmatched junction bases numbered 6, after V lost 4 bases and J lost 5 bases. This CDR3 is 15 amino acids long. The germline gives CDR1 MGHDK, CDR2 SYGVNS. The CDR3 DNA is TGTGCCAGCAGTGCTGACAGGGGGTTAGATCAGCCCCAGCATTTT. It specifies CASSADRGLDQPQHF. The full variable domain, its missing parts supplied by reference TRBV25-1 and TRBJ1-5, is EADIYQTPRYLVIGTGKKITLECSQTMGHDKMYWYQQDPGMELHLIHYSYGVNSTEKGDLSSESTVSRIRTEHFPLTLESARPSHTSQYLCASSADRGLDQPQHFGDGTRLSIL.

The V call is TRBV7-9, the J call TRBJ2-5; TRBD2 matches 7 bases. The CDR3 consists of 14 residues. From germline, CDR1 is SEHNR and CDR2 FQNEAQ (reference sequence). J gave up 1 base and V 10 bases, and 9 bases lay outside the gene matches. The CDR3 region is CAIPTGGSQETQYF. CDR3 coding DNA: TGTGCCATCCCAACGGGGGGATCCCAAGAGACCCAGTACTTC.

This chain joins TRBV6-5 and TRBJ2-1; TRBD2 matches 11 bases. CDR1 MNHEY and CDR2 SVGAGI come from the germline V gene. The CDR3 has 16 amino acids. J gave up 5 bases and V 0 bases, and 3 bases lay outside the gene matches. CDR3 in amino acids: CASSYSTSGVNNEQFF. CDR3 nucleotides: TGTGCCAGCAGTTACTCGACTAGCGGGGTCAACAATGAGCAGTTCTTC.

This clone is medium-sized by share. In nucleotides, the CDR3 is TGTGCCAGCAGTTCTTGGACTAGCGGGGATACGCAGTATTTT. It specifies CASSSWTSGDTQYF. This rearrangement joins TRBV6-6 to TRBJ2-3; 11 bases match TRBD2. The CDR3 runs 14 residues. The ends lost 4 bases at V and 6 bases at J; junction bases unmatched: 3. In germline, CDR1 is MNHNY, CDR2 SVGAGI (reference sequence).

The chain uses TRBV7-3 and TRBJ2-1; D remains ambiguous. The CDR3 totals 16 residues. Looked up from germline, CDR1 is SGHTA and CDR2 is FQGTGA. Trimming took 5 bases from V and 0 from J, leaving 14 bases between them. DNA of the CDR3: TGTGCCAGCAGCCCTCGCCCTAGGAGCTCCTACAATGAGCAGTTCTTC. This translates into CASSPRPRSSYNEQFF.

This clone showed up just a few times. CDR3 bases: TGTGCCAGAGGGGGCCCGGCTGAGTATTCTGGAAACACCATATATTTT. Translating gives CARGGPAEYSGNTIYF. V and J are TRBV27 and TRBJ1-3; 7 bases are a match to TRBD1. This CDR3 is built from 16 residues. With 9 bases clipped from V and 1 base from J, the junction kept 12 bases outside the gene matches. Looked up from germline, CDR1 is MNHEY and CDR2 is SMNVEV (reference sequence).

V is TRBV11-2 and J is TRBJ1-5; TRBD1 matches at 7 bases. CDR3 length: 16 amino acids. In germline, CDR1 is SGHAT, CDR2 FQNNGV. V lost 3 bases and J lost 1; bases outside the gene matches: 6. Here the CDR3 reads CASSFDDRESNQPQHF. Written as DNA, the CDR3 is TGTGCCAGCAGCTTCGATGACAGGGAAAGCAATCAGCCCCAGCATTTT.

The rearrangement links TRBV18 to TRBJ2-3; D might be TRBD2 (6 bases). Germline-derived CDR1 and CDR2 are KGHSH and LQKENI. V gave up 2 bases and J gave up 4 bases, with 13 bases separating them. This CDR3 has 15 residues. Here the CDR3 DNA reads TGTGCCAGCTCACCAGAGAGTTCGGGGGCAGATACGCAGTATTTT. Protein sequence: CASSPESSGADTQYF.

V and J are TRBV3-1 (or the pseudogene TRBV3-2) and TRBJ1-2, with TRBD1 identical over 9 bases. This CDR3 contains 14 residues. Germline CDR1 LGHDT, CDR2 YNNKEL (reference sequence). J was trimmed by 5 bases and V by 5 bases; bases with no gene match: 6. The CDR3 DNA reads TGTGCCAGCAGCACCGGGACAGGGTTATATGGCTACACCTTC. Translated: CASSTGTGLYGYTF.

The V gene is TRBV21-1, the J gene TRBJ2-7; TRBD1, as called in the table, went unchecked against the DNA. TRBV21-1 is a pseudogene segment. This CDR3 contains 16 residues. CDR3 sequence reads: CASSKPTLEQGDEQYF. CDR3 sequence (DNA): TGTGCCAGCAGCAAACCGACCTTAGAACAGGGAGACGAGCAGTACTTC.

A few counts support this clone. The V call is TRBV6-4, the J call TRBJ2-2, with D tentatively TRBD1 (5 bases). The CDR3 runs 13 residues. Trimming left V 2 bases short and J 4 bases short, with 5 bases between. Germline-derived CDR1 and CDR2 are MRHNA and SNTAGT. The CDR3, as DNA: TGTGCCAGCAGTGACAGGGGCACCGGGGAGCTGTTTTTT. This encodes CASSDRGTGELFF.

This clone has only one observation. The DNA is left out, because the CDR3 cannot be placed on it with certainty; the CDR3 is given as TCRdb lists it. The chain links TRBV18 to TRBJ2-2; the table assigns TRBD2, which was not confirmed against the DNA. Germline V CDR1 and CDR2: KGHSH, LQKENI. The CDR3 comprises 13 residues, both ends counted. The CDR3 reads CASSPSVLGELFF.